The T cell receptor beta chain under discussion was sequenced for a study of identical twins. Study-level findings and limits: Surplus twin overlap in beta out-of-frame sequences was less pronounced. Findings depended on cross-sectional statistics rather than tracking the same donors. Insertion counts were lower in abundant cord blood beta clonotypes, a trend that memory repertoires did not show.

The CDR3 is made up of 13 amino acids. Trimming took 3 bases from V and 5 from J, leaving 9 bases between them. TCRdb itself ran the 5' RACE reads through MiXCR, one entry per CDR3 protein. The table has more than 350,000 distinct CDR3 sequences, 8.5% to 10% seen once. This clonotype was seen repeatedly, ten times or more. Its cognate antigen is unknown. Sequenced: naive T cells sorted from blood. The receptor comes from a woman in her forties or fifties in good health. The genes are TRBV12-3 or TRBV12-4 and TRBJ2-3; D call uncertain. CDR3 coding DNA: TGTGCCAGCAGTTTTTTCCCGGGAGATACGCAGTATTTT. This codes for CASSFFPGDTQYF.